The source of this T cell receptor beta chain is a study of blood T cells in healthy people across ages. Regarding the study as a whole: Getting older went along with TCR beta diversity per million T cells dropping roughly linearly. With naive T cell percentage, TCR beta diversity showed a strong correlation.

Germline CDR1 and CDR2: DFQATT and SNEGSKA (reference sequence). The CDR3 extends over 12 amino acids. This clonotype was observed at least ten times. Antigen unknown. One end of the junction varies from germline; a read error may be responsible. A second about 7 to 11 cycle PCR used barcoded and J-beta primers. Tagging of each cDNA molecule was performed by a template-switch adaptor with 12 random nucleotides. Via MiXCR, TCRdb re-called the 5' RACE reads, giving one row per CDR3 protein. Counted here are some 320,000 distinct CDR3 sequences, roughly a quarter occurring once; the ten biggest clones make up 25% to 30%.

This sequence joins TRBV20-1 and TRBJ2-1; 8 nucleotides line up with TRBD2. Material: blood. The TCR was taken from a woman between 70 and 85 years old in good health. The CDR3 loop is CSPLAASGSPEF. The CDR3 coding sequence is TGCAGTCCTTTAGCGGCTAGCGGGTCCCCAGAGTTC.